The rows below give T cell receptor beta chains drawn from one sample of a study of patients and donors after allogeneic stem cell transplantation. TCRdb reprocessed the RT-PCR reads via MiXCR and lists one record per CDR3 protein. The table has fewer than 500,000 distinct CDR3 sequences, 16% seen once. Sequencing was performed on blood, either unsorted or a sorted T cell fraction (not recorded which). These receptors all stem from a human donor who was either an allogeneic HSCT recipient or a stem cell or donor lymphocyte infusion donor (not recorded which). It is not recorded whose cells these are; they may come from a transplant donor. Each CDR3 is given with its conserved first and last residue. Fields, in order: V gene, J gene, CDR3 protein.

TRBV4-1	TRBJ1-1	CASSPRTPPTEAFF
TRBV12-3/TRBV12-4	TRBJ1-5	CASSLWDISNQPQHF
TRBV6-1	TRBJ1-1	CASKGEGGAWSTEAFF
TRBV4-1	TRBJ2-1	CASSHSGTEQFF
TRBV6-1	TRBJ2-3	CASNPGLAADTQYF
TRBV5-1	TRBJ1-1	CASSPGGIETEAFF
TRBV4-3	TRBJ2-5	CASSQLSSGKGTQYF
TRBV7-6	TRBJ2-5	CASSLKVVWNRGQETQYF
TRBV5-1	TRBJ1-1	CASSLGEGEAFF
TRBV21-1	TRBJ2-3	CASSKAGSTDTQYF
TRBV11-2	TRBJ2-5	CASSGRVAEETQYF
TRBV12-3/TRBV12-4	TRBJ2-1	CASRRRASAYNEQFF
TRBV9	TRBJ2-1	CASSVDYEQFF
TRBV10-3	TRBJ2-7	CAISDLQGSTYEQYF
TRBV3-1	TRBJ2-3	CASSQEVGGRPDTQYF
TRBV13	TRBJ2-3	CASSFRLQRTDTQYF
TRBV10-3	TRBJ2-1	CAISDPGNHNEQFF
TRBV5-1	TRBJ2-5	CASSSGTGGLTQYF
TRBV25-1	TRBJ1-6	CASSGPTIGSSPLHF
TRBV7-2	TRBJ2-3	CASSPDGTDTQYF
TRBV3-1	TRBJ2-3	CASSQDWRGWADTQYF
TRBV11-1	TRBJ2-3	CASSISLAGEGGADTQYF
TRBV14	TRBJ1-1	CASSQEYHTEAFF
TRBV9	TRBJ2-1	CASSVGGLGNEQFF
TRBV7-3	TRBJ2-3	CASNLGGGAGDTQYF
TRBV4-2	TRBJ2-1	CASSQGGTSGFNEQFF
TRBV7-3	TRBJ2-3	CASSLNGGFTDTQYF
TRBV6-1	TRBJ2-7	CASTKGRKLYEQYF
TRBV15	TRBJ1-1	CATSSPGQGIFEAFF
TRBV2	TRBJ2-1	CASSERGRNHEQFF
TRBV19	TRBJ1-5	CASSIFFGQEINQPQHF
TRBV13	TRBJ2-2	CASSSDVSGELFF
TRBV6-6	TRBJ2-7	CASSQGTYEQYF
TRBV2	TRBJ1-2	CASSGLQGAGDYGYTF
TRBV7-2	TRBJ1-2	CASSLDPGINYGYTF
TRBV20-1	TRBJ2-5	CSAVTGGETQYF
TRBV6-1	TRBJ1-5	CASSGTPVRQPQHF
TRBV27	TRBJ2-1	CASSITGTSVFNEQFF
TRBV6-1	TRBJ2-2	CASSAGGADTGELFF
TRBV6-5	TRBJ2-7	CASFYGAYEQYF
TRBV10-3	TRBJ1-3	CAIRTGLTGNTIYF
TRBV27	TRBJ1-5	CASRPSGRNQPQHF
TRBV6-4	TRBJ2-7	CASSGGGRRGEQYF
TRBV13	TRBJ1-1	CASSPGQGSVTEAFF
TRBV4-1	TRBJ2-7	CASSQALGTAGEQYF
TRBV7-8	TRBJ2-1	CASSIRAGGYNEQFF
TRBV5-1	TRBJ2-1	CASSSVPESYNEQFF
TRBV6-5	TRBJ1-2	CASSYDSLYGYTF
TRBV4-1	TRBJ2-2	CASSQEGFRNGELFF
TRBV28	TRBJ2-7	CASRPDGSYEQYF
TRBV19	TRBJ2-7	CASKTRQSHEQYF
TRBV7-9	TRBJ2-1	CASRTKGVGEQFF
TRBV7-6	TRBJ1-4	CASSFKAFGKLFF
TRBV15	TRBJ2-3	CATSTGGPWGDTQYF
TRBV7-9	TRBJ2-6	CASSGVVSSGANVLTF